The 14 T cell receptor beta chains reported below all come from one sample, sequenced in a study of neurological immune-mediated disorders. Using its own MiXCR run on the 5' RACE reads, TCRdb lists one record per CDR3 protein. The sample comprises about 37,000 distinct CDR3 sequences, more than 9% of which are singletons, and around 4% rests with the top ten. The specimen sequenced was CD4+ T cells from blood. Every receptor here comes from a woman under 40 with HTLV-1-associated myelopathy (HAM/TSP).

This clonotype was recorded many times. J is TRBJ1-4 and V is TRBV2; D is perhaps TRBD1 (5 bases). Trimming cost V 3 bases and J 10 bases, with 9 bases left between them. Per germline, CDR1 SNHLY and CDR2 FYNNEI. The CDR3 runs 12 residues. The CDR3 here is CASSELGGKLFF. The CDR3 DNA sequence: TGTGCCAGCAGTGAGTTGGGGGGAAAACTGTTTTTT.

Many counts were recorded for this clonotype. This rearrangement joins TRBV21-1 to TRBJ2-2; TRBD1, the table's D call, lacks a check against the DNA. TRBV21-1 is a recognized pseudogene. The CDR3 consists of 16 residues. The chain's CDR3 is CASSVYRGQNTGELFF. The CDR3 DNA follows: TGTGCCAGCAGCGTATACAGGGGGCAGAACACCGGGGAGCTGTTTTTT.

This clonotype was found many times. This chain connects TRBV5-1 to TRBJ1-4, with TRBD1 as a possible D gene (5 bases). With 4 bases removed from V and 8 bases from J, the gap between germline ends came to 18 bases. This CDR3 is 15 amino acids long. Germline CDR1 is SGHRS and CDR2 is YFSETQ. The DNA of the CDR3 is TGCGCCAGCAGCACAGGACCCCTGTCGGGAGAAAAACTGTTTTTT. Translation gives CASSTGPLSGEKLFF.

This clonotype was picked up many times. The chain links TRBV12-3 or TRBV12-4 to TRBJ1-2, with D hard to call. The CDR3 is 12 residues long. V lost 6 bases and J 6 bases, leaving 11 bases between the germline ends. Here the CDR3 reads CASRVKYDGYTF. CDR3 in DNA: TGTGCCAGCAGGGTGAAGTATGATGGCTACACCTTC.

There are many counts of this clonotype. This chain links TRBV7-6 with TRBJ2-7; 9 nucleotides match TRBD2. CDR3 length: 15 residues. J lost 6 bases, V lost 5 bases, and 11 bases had no gene match. The germline V gene encodes CDR1 SGHVS and CDR2 FNYEAQ. The CDR3 protein is CASSAFEAGGAEQYF. CDR3 coding DNA: TGTGCCAGCAGCGCTTTTGAGGCGGGGGGGGCCGAGCAGTACTTC.

This clonotype appeared many times. CDR3 in amino acids: CASSEAILAGGTDTQYF. CDR3 nucleotides: TGTGCCAGCAGTGAAGCGATCCTAGCGGGGGGGACAGATACGCAGTATTTT. The chain recombines TRBV6-1 with TRBJ2-3; TRBD2 matches 12 bases. The J segment lost 3 bases and the V segment lost 0 bases, leaving 4 bases of the junction unmatched. CDR1 and CDR2 (germline): MNHNS, SASEGT. This CDR3 region has 17 residues.

This clonotype was counted many times. The chain has TRBV20-1 and TRBJ1-1; 7 positions match TRBD1. Germline V gene sequence: CDR1 DFQATT, CDR2 SNEGSKA (reference sequence). Trimming removed 3 bases from V and 0 bases from J; junction bases left unmatched: 4. The CDR3 is 14 residues long. CDR3 sequence (DNA): TGCAGTGCTAGGAAGGGGGCGATGAACACTGAAGCTTTCTTT. The encoded protein is CSARKGAMNTEAFF.

This clonotype rates as medium-sized. This sequence joins TRBV5-1 and TRBJ2-7, with D tentatively TRBD1 (6 bases). V was clipped by 0 bases and J by 5 bases, with 9 bases between them. CDR3 length: 13 amino acids. The V gene's germline CDR1 is SGHRS and CDR2 YFSETQ. This chain's CDR3 is CASSLGSGDEQYF. The CDR3 DNA is TGCGCCAGCAGCTTGGGGTCAGGGGACGAGCAGTACTTC.

This clonotype occurred many times. The genes are TRBV20-1 and TRBJ2-7; D remains unclear. The germline V gene has CDR1 DFQATT and CDR2 SNEGSKA (reference sequence). Trimming removed 3 bases at V and 3 bases at J, with 9 bases between. CDR3 length: 12 amino acids. This CDR3 reads CSASKTRYEQYF. CDR3 sequence (DNA): TGCAGTGCTAGTAAAACACGCTACGAGCAGTACTTC.

The sample holds many counts of this clonotype. The chain combines TRBV20-1 with TRBJ2-7; the D gene is possibly TRBD2 (6 bases). Between the trimmed V and J ends, which lost 0 bases and 6 bases, there was a span of 12 bases. Per the germline V gene, CDR1 is DFQATT and CDR2 is SNEGSKA (reference sequence). The CDR3 is made up of 13 amino acids. The CDR3 DNA reads as TGCAGTGCTAGAGATCTCGGAGGGGCCGAGCAGTACTTC. Amino acid sequence: CSARDLGGAEQYF.

This clonotype came up many times. This chain links TRBV10-3 with TRBJ1-1; unclear D gene. Germline CDR1 is ENHRY and CDR2 is SYGVKD. The CDR3 contains 14 residues. With 0 bases removed from V and 11 bases from J, the gap between germline ends came to 16 bases. The DNA of the CDR3 is TGTGCCATCAGTGAGTCACCTGGAGGGCTTGGGGCTTTCTTT. Translated, it gives CAISESPGGLGAFF.

Ten or more counts support this clonotype. This sequence joins TRBV5-1 and TRBJ1-2, with 7 positions matching TRBD1. This CDR3 spans 13 amino acids. V trimming: 5 bases; J trimming: 2 bases; junction bases outside the gene matches: 3. Germline values: CDR1 SGHRS, CDR2 YFSETQ. The CDR3 nucleotides read TGCGCCAGCAGGGTACAGGGGAACTATGGCTACACCTTC. Translating gives CASRVQGNYGYTF.

This clonotype was detected many times. The chain has TRBV6-5 and TRBJ2-3; 11 bases map to TRBD2. This CDR3 has 16 amino acids. The V and J ends lost 0 bases and 5 bases, in that order; junction bases with no gene match: 4. Germline-derived CDR1 and CDR2 are MNHEY and SVGAGI. As DNA, the CDR3 is TGTGCCAGCAGTTACTCGTCCCTAGCGGGGGGAGATACGCAGTATTTT. Amino acids: CASSYSSLAGGDTQYF.

This clonotype showed up many times. This rearrangement joins TRBV30 to TRBJ1-1; 9 positions match TRBD1. The CDR3 is 12 residues long. The germline V gene encodes CDR1 GTSNPN and CDR2 SVGIG (reference sequence). V was clipped by 4 bases and J by 6 bases; unmatched bases: 3. CDR3 sequence: CAWIRQGAEAFF. The DNA of the CDR3 is TGTGCCTGGATTAGACAGGGGGCTGAAGCTTTCTTT.